The present T cell receptor (beta chain) was sequenced within a study of T cell responses to AZD1222 COVID-19 vaccine. There are a few counts of this clone. Its cognate antigen is unknown. Trimming left V 1 base short and J 4 bases short, with 8 bases between. Germline loops: CDR1 SGHRS, CDR2 YFSETQ. The CDR3 spans 14 residues. Overall study results and limits: Reports say nearly half of spike-specific TCRs go after unmutated variant regions.

Sequencing was performed with immunoSEQ multiplex PCR; in TCRdb, only in-frame clones are kept and a portion is missing. The table shows approximately 140,000 clones, with about 91% occurring only once. This sequence originates from an adult in good health. V usage is TRBV5-1 and J usage is TRBJ1-4; D unresolved. Sequencing was performed on peripheral blood, taken on day 0 of AZD1222 vaccination. CDR3 DNA sequence: TGCGCCAGCAGCTTGATGGACCATAATGAAAAACTGTTTTTT. It codes for CASSLMDHNEKLFF.